The source of this T cell receptor (beta chain) is a study of control samples from healthy donors and cancer patients. The table came from immunoSEQ multiplex PCR; TCRdb's copy has only in-frame clones and leaves some out. The sample includes about 98,000 clones, around 80% seen only once; the top ten take 8% to 11%. V trimming: 3 bases; J trimming: 8 bases; junction bases outside the gene matches: 4. Per germline, CDR1 SGHVS and CDR2 FQNEAQ. This CDR3 has 14 residues. The chain recombines TRBV7-8 with TRBJ1-4; 9 bases agree with TRBD1. The sequenced material came from blood. This receptor was identified in a woman aged 25 to 45 in good health. The chain's CDR3 is CASSLHRGREKLFF. The CDR3 bases are TGTGCCAGCAGCTTGCACAGGGGGCGGGAAAAACTGTTTTTT.